Listed here is a single TCR beta chain. The target antigen is unknown. Then a second PCR, running roughly 7 to 12 cycles, was carried out with a sample-barcoded 5' primer and a J-beta primer mix. TCRdb re-called the 5' RACE reads with MiXCR, one entry per CDR3 protein. The top ten hold about 22% of the sample, which has under 950,000 distinct CDR3 sequences, 22% seen once. The sample comes from a study of blood T cells in healthy people across ages. Study-level points and caveats: When one million T cells were used, diversity estimates were thought to be underestimates.

This CDR3 has 16 amino acids. Germline V CDR1 and CDR2: SGHRS, YFSETQ. The V segment lost 0 bases and the J segment 2 bases; nucleotides outside the gene matches: 6. Every donor contributed ten milliliters of peripheral blood by blood draw. This TCR was recovered from a man between 65 and 85 years old in good health. Input material: blood. The J gene is TRBJ2-7, the V gene TRBV5-1; 9 bases are a match to TRBD1. The CDR3 here is CASSLGTGTGTYEQYF. CDR3 DNA sequence: TGCGCCAGCAGCTTGGGAACCGGGACAGGGACCTACGAGCAGTACTTC.